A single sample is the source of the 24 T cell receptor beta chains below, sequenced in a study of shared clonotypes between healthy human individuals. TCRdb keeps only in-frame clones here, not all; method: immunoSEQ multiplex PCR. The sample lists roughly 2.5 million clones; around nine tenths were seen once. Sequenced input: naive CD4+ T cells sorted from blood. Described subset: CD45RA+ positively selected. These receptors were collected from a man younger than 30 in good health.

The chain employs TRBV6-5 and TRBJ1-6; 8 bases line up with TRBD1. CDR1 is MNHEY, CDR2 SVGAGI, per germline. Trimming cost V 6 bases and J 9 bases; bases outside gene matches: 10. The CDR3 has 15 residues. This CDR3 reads CASRLQGASASPLHF. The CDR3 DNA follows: TGTGCCAGCAGGCTCCAGGGGGCGTCGGCTTCACCCCTCCACTTT.

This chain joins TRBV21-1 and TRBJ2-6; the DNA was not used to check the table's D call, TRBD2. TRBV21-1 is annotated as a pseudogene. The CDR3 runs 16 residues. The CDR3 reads CASSSGGLGGANVLTF. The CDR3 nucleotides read TGTGCCAGCAGCTCTGGAGGCTTGGGTGGGGCCAACGTCCTGACTTTC.

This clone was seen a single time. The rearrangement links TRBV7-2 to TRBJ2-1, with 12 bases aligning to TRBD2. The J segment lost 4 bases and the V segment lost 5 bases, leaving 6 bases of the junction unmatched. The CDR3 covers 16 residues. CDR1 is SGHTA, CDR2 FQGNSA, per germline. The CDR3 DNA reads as TGTGCCAGCAGCCCTAGGACTAGCGGGGAATACAATGAGCAGTTCTTC. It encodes CASSPRTSGEYNEQFF.

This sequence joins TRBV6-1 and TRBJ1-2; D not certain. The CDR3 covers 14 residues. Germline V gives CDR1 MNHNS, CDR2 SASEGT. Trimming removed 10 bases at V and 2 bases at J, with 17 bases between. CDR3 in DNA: TGTGCCACCCTCAATCGAGGGCAAAACTATGGCTACACCTTC. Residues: CATLNRGQNYGYTF.

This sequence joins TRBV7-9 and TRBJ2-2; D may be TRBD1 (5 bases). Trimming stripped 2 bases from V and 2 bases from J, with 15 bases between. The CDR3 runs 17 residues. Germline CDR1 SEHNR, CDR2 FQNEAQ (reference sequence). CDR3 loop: CASSLRRAPSNTGELFF. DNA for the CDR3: TGTGCCAGCAGCTTACGCAGGGCTCCCAGTAACACCGGGGAGCTGTTTTTT.

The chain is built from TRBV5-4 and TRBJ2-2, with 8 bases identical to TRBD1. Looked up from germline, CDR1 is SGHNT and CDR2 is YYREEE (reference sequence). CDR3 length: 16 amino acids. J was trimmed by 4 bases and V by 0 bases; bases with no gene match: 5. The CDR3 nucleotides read TGTGCCAGCAGCTTGGTGGACAGGGTGGGCACCGGGGAGCTGTTTTTT. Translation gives CASSLVDRVGTGELFF.

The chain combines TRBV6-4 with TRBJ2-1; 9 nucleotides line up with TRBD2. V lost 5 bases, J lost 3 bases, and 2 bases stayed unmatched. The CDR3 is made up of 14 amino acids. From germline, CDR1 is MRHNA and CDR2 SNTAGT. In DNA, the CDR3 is TGTGCCAGCAGTCGGACTAGCGACTACAATGAGCAGTTCTTC. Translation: CASSRTSDYNEQFF.

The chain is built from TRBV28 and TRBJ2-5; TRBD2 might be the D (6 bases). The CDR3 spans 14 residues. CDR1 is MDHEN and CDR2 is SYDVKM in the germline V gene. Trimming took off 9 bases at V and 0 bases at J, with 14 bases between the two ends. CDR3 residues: CASCRGSNQETQYF. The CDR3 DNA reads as TGTGCCAGTTGTCGGGGGAGCAACCAAGAGACCCAGTACTTC.

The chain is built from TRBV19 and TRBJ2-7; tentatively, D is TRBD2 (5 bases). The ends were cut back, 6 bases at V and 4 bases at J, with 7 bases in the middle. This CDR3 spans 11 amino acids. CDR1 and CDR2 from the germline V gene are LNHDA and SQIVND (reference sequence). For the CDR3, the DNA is TGTGCCAGTAGGGGAGTTTACGAGCAGTACTTC. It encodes CASRGVYEQYF.

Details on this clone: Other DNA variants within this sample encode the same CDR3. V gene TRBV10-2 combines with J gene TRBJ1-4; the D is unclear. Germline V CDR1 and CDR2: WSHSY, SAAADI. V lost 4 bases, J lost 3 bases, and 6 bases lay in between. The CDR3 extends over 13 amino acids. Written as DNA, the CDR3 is TGCGCCAGCAGTGGGCAGTCTAATGAAAAACTGTTTTTT. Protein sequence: CASSGQSNEKLFF.

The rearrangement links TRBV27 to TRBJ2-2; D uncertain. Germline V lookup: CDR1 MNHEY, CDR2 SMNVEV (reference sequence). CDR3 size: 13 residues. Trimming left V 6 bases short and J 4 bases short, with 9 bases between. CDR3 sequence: CASSPRTTGELFF. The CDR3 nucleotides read TGTGCCAGCAGCCCTAGGACCACCGGGGAGCTGTTTTTT.

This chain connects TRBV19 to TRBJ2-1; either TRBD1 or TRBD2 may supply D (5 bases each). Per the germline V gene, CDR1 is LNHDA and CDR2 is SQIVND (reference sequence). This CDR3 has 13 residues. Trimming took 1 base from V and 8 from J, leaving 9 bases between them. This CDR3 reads CASSIVQGHEQFF. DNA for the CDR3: TGTGCCAGTAGTATAGTGCAGGGACATGAGCAGTTCTTC.

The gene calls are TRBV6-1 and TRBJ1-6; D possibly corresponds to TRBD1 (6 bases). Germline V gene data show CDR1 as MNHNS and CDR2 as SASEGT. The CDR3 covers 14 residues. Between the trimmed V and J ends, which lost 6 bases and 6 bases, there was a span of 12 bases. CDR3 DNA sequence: TGTGCCAGCAGACGGGGGGACACTAATTCACCCCTCCACTTT. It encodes CASRRGDTNSPLHF.

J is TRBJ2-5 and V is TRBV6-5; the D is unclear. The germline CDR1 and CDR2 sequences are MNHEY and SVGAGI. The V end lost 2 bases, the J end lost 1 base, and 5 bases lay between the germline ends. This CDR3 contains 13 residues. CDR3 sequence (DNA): TGTGCCAGCAGTTACAACAGCCAAGAGACCCAGTACTTC. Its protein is CASSYNSQETQYF.

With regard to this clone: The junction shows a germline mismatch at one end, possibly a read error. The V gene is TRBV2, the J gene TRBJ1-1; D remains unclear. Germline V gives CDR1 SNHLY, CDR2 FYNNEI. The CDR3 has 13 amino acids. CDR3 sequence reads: CASSKAPAPDQVF. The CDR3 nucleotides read TGTGCCAGCTCGAAGGCACCCGCCCCCGATCAGGTCTTT.

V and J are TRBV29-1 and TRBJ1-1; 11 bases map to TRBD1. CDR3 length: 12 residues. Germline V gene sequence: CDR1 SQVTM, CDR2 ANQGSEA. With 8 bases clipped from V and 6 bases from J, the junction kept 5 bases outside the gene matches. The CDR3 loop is CSTGQGAAEAFF. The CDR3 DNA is TGCAGCACTGGACAGGGGGCCGCTGAAGCTTTCTTT. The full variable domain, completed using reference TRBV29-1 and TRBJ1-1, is SAVISQKPSRDICQRGTSLTIQCQVDSQVTMMFWYRQQPGQSLTLIATANQGSEATYESGFVIDKFPISRPNLTFSTLTVSNMSPEDSSIYLCSTGQGAAEAFFGQGTRLTVV.

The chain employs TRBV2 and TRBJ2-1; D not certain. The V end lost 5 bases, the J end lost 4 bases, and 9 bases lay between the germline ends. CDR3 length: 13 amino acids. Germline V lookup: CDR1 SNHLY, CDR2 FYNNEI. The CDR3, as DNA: TGTGCCAGCAGTAAGACATATTACAATGAGCAGTTCTTC. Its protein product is CASSKTYYNEQFF.

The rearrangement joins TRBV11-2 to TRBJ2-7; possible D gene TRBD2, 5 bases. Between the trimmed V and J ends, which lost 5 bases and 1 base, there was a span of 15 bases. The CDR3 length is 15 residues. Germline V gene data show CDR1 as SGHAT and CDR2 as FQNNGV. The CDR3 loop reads CASSQRAVGSYEQYF. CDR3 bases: TGTGCCAGCAGCCAGAGGGCGGTTGGATCCTACGAGCAGTACTTC.

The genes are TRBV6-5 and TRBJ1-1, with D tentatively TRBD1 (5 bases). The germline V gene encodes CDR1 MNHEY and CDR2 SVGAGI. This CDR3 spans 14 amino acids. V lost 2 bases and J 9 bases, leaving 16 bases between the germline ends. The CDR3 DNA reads TGTGCCAGCAGTTACAGTGGGCAGGGAGCTCAAGCTTTCTTT. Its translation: CASSYSGQGAQAFF.

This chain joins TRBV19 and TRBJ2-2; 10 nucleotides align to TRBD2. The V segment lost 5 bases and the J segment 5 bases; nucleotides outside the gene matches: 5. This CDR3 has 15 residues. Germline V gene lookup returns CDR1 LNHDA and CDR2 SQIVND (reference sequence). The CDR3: CASSPGLALTGELFF. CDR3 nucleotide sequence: TGTGCCAGTAGTCCGGGACTAGCGTTGACCGGGGAGCTGTTTTTT.

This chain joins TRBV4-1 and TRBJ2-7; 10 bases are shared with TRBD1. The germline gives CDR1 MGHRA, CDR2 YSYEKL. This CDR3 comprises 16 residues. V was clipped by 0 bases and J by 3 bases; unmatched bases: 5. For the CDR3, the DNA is TGCGCCAGCAGCCAAGACGACAGGGGGCGCTTCTACGAGCAGTACTTC. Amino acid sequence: CASSQDDRGRFYEQYF.

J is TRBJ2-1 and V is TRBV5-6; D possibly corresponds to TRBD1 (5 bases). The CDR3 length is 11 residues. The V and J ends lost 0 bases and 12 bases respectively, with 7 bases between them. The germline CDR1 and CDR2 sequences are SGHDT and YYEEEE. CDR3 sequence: CASSLEGAQFF. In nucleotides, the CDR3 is TGTGCCAGCAGCTTGGAAGGGGCGCAGTTCTTC.

CDR3 coding DNA: TGTGCCAGTAGCCCGGGCCCTTTCAAAATAGCGGGGGGAAACACCGGGGAGCTGTTTTTT. Translated: CASSPGPFKIAGGNTGELFF. The chain uses TRBV19 and TRBJ2-2, with 10 bases fitting TRBD2. The CDR3 covers 20 residues. Unmatched junction bases numbered 18, after V lost 6 bases and J lost 2 bases. Germline CDR1 and CDR2: LNHDA and SQIVND (reference sequence).

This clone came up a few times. The CDR3 sequence is CSVGRGLDTEAFF. CDR3 DNA sequence: TGCAGCGTTGGAAGGGGGCTGGACACTGAAGCTTTCTTT. The rearrangement joins TRBV29-1 to TRBJ1-1; 7 bases line up with TRBD1. V was clipped by 4 bases and J by 3 bases; unmatched bases: 5. The V gene's germline CDR1 is SQVTM and CDR2 ANQGSEA. CDR3 length: 13 amino acids.